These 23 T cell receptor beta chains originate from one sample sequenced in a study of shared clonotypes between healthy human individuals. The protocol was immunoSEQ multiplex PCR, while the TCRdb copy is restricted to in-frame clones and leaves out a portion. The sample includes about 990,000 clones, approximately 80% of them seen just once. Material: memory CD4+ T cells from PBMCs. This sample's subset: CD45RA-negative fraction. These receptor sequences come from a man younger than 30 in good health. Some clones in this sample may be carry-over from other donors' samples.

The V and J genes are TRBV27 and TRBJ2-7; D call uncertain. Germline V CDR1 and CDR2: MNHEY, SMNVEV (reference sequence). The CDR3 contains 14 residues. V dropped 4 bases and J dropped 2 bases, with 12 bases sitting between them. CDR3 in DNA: TGTGCCAGCAGTTCACAGAGGAACGCCTACGAGCAGTACTTC. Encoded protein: CASSSQRNAYEQYF.

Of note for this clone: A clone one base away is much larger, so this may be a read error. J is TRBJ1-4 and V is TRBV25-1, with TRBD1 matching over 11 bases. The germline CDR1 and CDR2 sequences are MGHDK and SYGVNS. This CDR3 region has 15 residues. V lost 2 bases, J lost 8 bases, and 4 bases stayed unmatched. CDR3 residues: CASSEPGQGEEKLFF. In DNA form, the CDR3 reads TGTGCCAGCAGTGAACCGGGACAGGGGGAGGAAAAACTGTTTTTT.

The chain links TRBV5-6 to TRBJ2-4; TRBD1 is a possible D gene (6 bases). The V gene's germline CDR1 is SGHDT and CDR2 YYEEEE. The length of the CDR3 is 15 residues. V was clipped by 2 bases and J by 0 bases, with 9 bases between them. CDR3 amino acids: CASSFGQIAKNIQYF. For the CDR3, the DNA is TGTGCCAGCAGCTTCGGACAGATAGCCAAAAACATTCAGTACTTC.

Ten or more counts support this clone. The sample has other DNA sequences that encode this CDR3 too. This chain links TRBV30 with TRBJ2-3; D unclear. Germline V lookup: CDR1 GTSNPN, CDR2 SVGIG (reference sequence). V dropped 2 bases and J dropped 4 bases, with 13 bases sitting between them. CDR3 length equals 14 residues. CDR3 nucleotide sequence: TGTGCCTGGAGTTTGTCGATCAGCGCAGATACGCAGTATTTT. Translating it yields CAWSLSISADTQYF.

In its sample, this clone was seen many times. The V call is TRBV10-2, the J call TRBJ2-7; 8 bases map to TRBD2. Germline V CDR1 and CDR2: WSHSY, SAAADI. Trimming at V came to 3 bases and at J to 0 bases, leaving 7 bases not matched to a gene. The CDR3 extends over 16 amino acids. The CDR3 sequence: CASSDSGLAGSYEQYF. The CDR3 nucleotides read TGCGCCAGCAGTGACTCGGGGCTAGCGGGCTCCTACGAGCAGTACTTC.

CDR3 amino acids: CASSPWTGGGEQYF. CDR3 in DNA: TGTGCCAGCTCACCCTGGACAGGGGGCGGAGAGCAGTACTTC. This chain uses TRBV18 with TRBJ2-7, with 11 nucleotides matching TRBD1. This CDR3 is 14 amino acids long. Per the germline V gene, CDR1 is KGHSH and CDR2 is LQKENI. Trimming removed 3 bases from V and 7 bases from J; junction bases left unmatched: 5.

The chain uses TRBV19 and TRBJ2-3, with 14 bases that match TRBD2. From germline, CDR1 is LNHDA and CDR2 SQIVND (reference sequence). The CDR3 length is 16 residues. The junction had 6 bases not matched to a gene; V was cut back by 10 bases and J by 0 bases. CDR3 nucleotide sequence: TGTGCCACCAAGGGACTAGCGGGGGTTAGCACAGATACGCAGTATTTT. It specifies CATKGLAGVSTDTQYF.

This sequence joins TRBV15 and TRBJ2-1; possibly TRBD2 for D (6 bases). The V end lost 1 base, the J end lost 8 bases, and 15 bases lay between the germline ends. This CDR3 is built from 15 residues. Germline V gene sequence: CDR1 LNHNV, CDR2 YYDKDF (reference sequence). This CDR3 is CATSRGAAGFDEQFF. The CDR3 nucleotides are TGTGCCACCAGCAGAGGGGCGGCGGGGTTCGATGAGCAGTTCTTC.

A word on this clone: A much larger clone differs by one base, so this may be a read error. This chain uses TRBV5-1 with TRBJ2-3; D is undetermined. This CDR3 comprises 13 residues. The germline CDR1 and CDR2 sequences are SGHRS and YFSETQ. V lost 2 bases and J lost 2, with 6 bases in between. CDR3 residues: CASSFQNTDTQYF. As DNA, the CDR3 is TGCGCCAGCAGCTTTCAGAACACAGATACGCAGTATTTT.

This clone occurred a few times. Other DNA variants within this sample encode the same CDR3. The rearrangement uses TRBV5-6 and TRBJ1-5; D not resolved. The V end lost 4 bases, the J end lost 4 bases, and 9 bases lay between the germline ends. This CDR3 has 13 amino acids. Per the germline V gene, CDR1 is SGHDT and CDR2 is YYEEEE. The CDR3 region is CASSPGPNQPQHF. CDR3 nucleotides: TGTGCCAGCAGCCCCGGGCCTAATCAGCCCCAGCATTTT.

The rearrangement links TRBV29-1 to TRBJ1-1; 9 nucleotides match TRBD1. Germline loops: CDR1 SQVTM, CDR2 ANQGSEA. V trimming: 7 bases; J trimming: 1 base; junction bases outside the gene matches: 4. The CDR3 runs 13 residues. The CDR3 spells CSAAGQGNTEAFF. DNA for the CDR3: TGCAGCGCCGCGGGACAGGGGAACACTGAAGCTTTCTTT.

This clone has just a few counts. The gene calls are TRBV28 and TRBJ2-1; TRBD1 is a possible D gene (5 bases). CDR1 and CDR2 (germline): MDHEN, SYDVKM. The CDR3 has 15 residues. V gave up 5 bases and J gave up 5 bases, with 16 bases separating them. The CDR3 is CASSRQRTGNNEQFF. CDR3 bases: TGTGCCAGCAGTAGACAGCGAACTGGGAACAATGAGCAGTTCTTC.

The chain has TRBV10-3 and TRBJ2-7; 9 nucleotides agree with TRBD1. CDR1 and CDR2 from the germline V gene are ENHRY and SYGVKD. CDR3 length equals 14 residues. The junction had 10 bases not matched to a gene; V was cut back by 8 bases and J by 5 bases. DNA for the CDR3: TGTGCCATCGGGCGGGGACAGGGAGAGAACGAGCAGTACTTC. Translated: CAIGRGQGENEQYF.

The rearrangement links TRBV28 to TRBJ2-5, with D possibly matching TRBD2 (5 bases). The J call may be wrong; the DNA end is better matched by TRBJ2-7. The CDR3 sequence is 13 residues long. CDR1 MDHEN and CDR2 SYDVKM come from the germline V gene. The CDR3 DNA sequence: TGTGCCAGCAGAGCCCCGGAGCGGTACGAGCAGTACTTC. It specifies CASRAPERYEQYF.

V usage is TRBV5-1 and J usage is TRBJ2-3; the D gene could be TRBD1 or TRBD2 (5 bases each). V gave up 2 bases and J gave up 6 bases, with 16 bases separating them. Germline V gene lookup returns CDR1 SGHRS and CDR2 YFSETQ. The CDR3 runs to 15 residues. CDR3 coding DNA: TGCGCCAGCAGCTTAGAGGGGAGAGTGGCGGATACGCAGTATTTT. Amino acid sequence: CASSLEGRVADTQYF. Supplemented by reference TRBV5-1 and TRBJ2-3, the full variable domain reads KAGVTQTPRYLIKTRGQQVTLSCSPISGHRSVSWYQQTPGQGLQFLFEYFSETQRNKGNFPGRFSGRQFSNSRSEMNVSTLELGDSALYLCASSLEGRVADTQYFGPGTRLTVL.

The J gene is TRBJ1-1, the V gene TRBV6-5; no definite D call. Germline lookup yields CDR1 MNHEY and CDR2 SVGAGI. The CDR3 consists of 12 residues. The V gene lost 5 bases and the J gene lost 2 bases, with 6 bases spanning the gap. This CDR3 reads CASSDVNTEAFF. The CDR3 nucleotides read TGTGCCAGCAGTGATGTAAACACTGAAGCTTTCTTT.

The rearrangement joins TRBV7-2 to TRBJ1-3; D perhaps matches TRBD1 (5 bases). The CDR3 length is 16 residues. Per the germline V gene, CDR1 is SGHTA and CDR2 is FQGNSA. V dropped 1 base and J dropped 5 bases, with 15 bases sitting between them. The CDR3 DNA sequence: TGTGCCAGCAGCTTAGACAGCCAGGGCATGCGAAACACCATATATTTT. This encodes CASSLDSQGMRNTIYF.

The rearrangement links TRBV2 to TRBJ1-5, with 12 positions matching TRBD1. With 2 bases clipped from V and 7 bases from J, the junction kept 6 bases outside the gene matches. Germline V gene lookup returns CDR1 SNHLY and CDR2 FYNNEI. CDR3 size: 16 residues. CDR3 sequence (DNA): TGTGCCAGCAGTGAAAGGGGACAGGGGGCAAGACAGCCCCAGCATTTT. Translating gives CASSERGQGARQPQHF.

The DNA of the CDR3 is TGTGCCAGCTCACCACCTGGGGCAGCAGCAGTGAGCACTGAAGCTTTCTTT. Translated, it gives CASSPPGAAAVSTEAFF. This chain joins TRBV18 and TRBJ1-1; weak D call: TRBD1 (5 bases). This CDR3 spans 17 amino acids. The germline V and J ends were trimmed by 0 bases and 4 bases, with 18 bases remaining between them. The germline CDR1 and CDR2 sequences are KGHSH and LQKENI.

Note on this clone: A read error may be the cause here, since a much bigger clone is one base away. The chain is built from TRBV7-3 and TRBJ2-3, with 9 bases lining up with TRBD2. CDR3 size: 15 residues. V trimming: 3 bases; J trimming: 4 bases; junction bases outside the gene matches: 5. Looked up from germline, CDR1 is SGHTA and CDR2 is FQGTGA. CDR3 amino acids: CASSFSGRGADTQYF. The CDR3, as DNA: TGTGCCAGCAGCTTTAGCGGGAGAGGGGCAGATACGCAGTATTTT.

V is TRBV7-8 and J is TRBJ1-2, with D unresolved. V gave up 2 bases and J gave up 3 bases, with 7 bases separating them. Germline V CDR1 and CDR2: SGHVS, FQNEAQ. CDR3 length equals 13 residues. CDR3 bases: TGTGCCAGCAGCTTATCGCGGGACTATGGCTACACCTTC. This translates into CASSLSRDYGYTF.

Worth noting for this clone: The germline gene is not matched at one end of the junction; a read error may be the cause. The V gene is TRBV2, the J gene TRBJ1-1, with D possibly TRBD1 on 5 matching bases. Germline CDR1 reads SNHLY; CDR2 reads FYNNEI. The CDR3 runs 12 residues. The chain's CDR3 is CASRPPGRFFGF. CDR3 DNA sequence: TGTGCCAGCAGACCCCCGGGACGGTTTTTTGGTTTT.

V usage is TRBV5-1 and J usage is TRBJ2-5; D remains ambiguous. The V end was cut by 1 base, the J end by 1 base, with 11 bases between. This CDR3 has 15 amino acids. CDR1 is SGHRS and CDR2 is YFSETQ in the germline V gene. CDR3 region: CASSLSTLTQETQYF. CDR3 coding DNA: TGCGCCAGCAGCTTGTCCACCCTAACCCAAGAGACCCAGTACTTC.